Listed here is a single T cell receptor (beta chain). Germline CDR1 reads SGHRS; CDR2 reads YFSETQ. This CDR3 comprises 13 residues. Trimming stripped 5 bases from V and 11 bases from J, with 17 bases between. The data stem from a study of blood T cell repertoires in COVID-19. Study as a whole: The study drew acute and convalescent COVID-19 samples from the United States, Italy and Spain.

In the source study's methods: Amplified reference gene primers provided the basis for estimating nucleated cell counts. Sequencing was performed with immunoSEQ multiplex PCR; in TCRdb, only in-frame clones are kept and a portion is missing. The V and J calls and clone size are taken from that table; D and trimming were inferred from the DNA. The table records about 80,000 clones, roughly 76% of them present only once. The chain uses TRBV5-1 and TRBJ1-3; D might be TRBD1 (5 bases). This receptor was taken from a man between 65 and 85 years old with active or convalescent COVID-19. The sample consisted of peripheral blood. CDR3 region: CASRDIPEGAIYF. The CDR3 DNA is TGCGCCAGCAGGGACATACCGGAAGGCGCCATATATTTT.